Shown below are 27 T cell receptor beta chains from a single sample sequenced in a study of vaccination effects on CD4 cells after COVID-19. Pools of viral peptides were used by the ViraFEST assay to expand antigen-specific CD4+ T cells ahead of sequencing. Upon completion of roughly ten days in culture, CD4+ T cells were isolated. The person's infection with SARS-CoV-2, confirmed by PCR, took place between March and December 2020. Two doses of either BNT162b2 or mRNA-1273 were given to each participant. Using immunoSEQ multiplex PCR, the repertoire was profiled, and TCRdb retains in-frame clones only, with some absent. The data hold approximately 15,000 clones, with 76% observed a single time. Their cognate antigens are unknown. Sample: CD4+ T cells from PBMCs cultured with HCoV-NL63 spike peptides, taken after COVID-19 vaccination. These receptors originate from a human donor who had a prior SARS-CoV-2 infection.

This clone was observed a handful of times. The chain employs TRBV7-9 and TRBJ2-1, with D possibly TRBD2 on 6 matching bases. The CDR3 consists of 14 residues. Deletions cut 1 base from V and 15 bases from J, with 19 bases between. From germline, CDR1 is SEHNR and CDR2 FQNEAQ (reference sequence). The CDR3 DNA is TGTGCCAGCAGCTTAGTTGGGTTTTCGGGGGTTGGGTTCTTC. Amino acids: CASSLVGFSGVGFF.

This chain links TRBV5-1 with TRBJ2-1; 12 positions agree with TRBD2. V dropped 1 base and J dropped 4; count of bases not matched to a gene: 0. Germline V gene sequence: CDR1 SGHRS, CDR2 YFSETQ. CDR3 length: 15 amino acids. CDR3 DNA sequence: TGCGCCAGCAGCTTGCTAGCGGGGGGGTACAATGAGCAGTTCTTC. It specifies CASSLLAGGYNEQFF. The whole variable domain, remainder taken from reference TRBV5-1 and TRBJ2-1, is KAGVTQTPRYLIKTRGQQVTLSCSPISGHRSVSWYQQTPGQGLQFLFEYFSETQRNKGNFPGRFSGRQFSNSRSEMNVSTLELGDSALYLCASSLLAGGYNEQFFGPGTRLTVL.

The V gene is TRBV5-1, the J gene TRBJ2-3, with unresolved D. The CDR3 consists of 14 residues. CDR1 is SGHRS and CDR2 is YFSETQ in the germline V gene. Between the trimmed V and J ends, which lost 4 bases and 3 bases, there was a span of 12 bases. The CDR3 DNA reads TGCGCCAGCAGCGATCACAAGGATACAGATACGCAGTATTTT. Amino acid sequence: CASSDHKDTDTQYF.

V usage is TRBV7-3 and J usage is TRBJ2-3; D remains ambiguous. The CDR3 length is 13 residues. CDR1 SGHTA and CDR2 FQGTGA come from the germline V gene. The V end lost 1 base, the J end lost 6 bases, and 8 bases lay between the germline ends. CDR3 sequence (DNA): TGTGCCAGCAGCTTAAATGGTGGTGATACGCAGTATTTT. Its protein product is CASSLNGGDTQYF.

The chain is built from TRBV9 and TRBJ2-1, with D uncertain. V lost 2 bases to trimming and J lost 3 bases, with 12 bases between them. Germline values: CDR1 SGDLS, CDR2 YYNGEE. The length of the CDR3 is 15 residues. The CDR3 region is CASSVLPEVYNEQFF. CDR3 in DNA: TGTGCCAGCAGCGTTCTCCCTGAGGTCTACAATGAGCAGTTCTTC. The variable domain in full, with the rest retrieved from reference TRBV9 and TRBJ2-1, is DSGVTQTPKHLITATGQRVTLRCSPRSGDLSVYWYQQSLDQGLQFLIQYYNGEERAKGNILERFSAQQFPDLHSELNLSSLELGDSALYFCASSVLPEVYNEQFFGPGTRLTVL.

The chain combines TRBV4-3 with TRBJ1-2; D possibly corresponds to TRBD1 (6 bases). This CDR3 is 15 amino acids long. V was pared by 1 base and J by 4 bases, with 13 bases between. CDR1 is LGHNA, CDR2 YSLEER, per germline. CDR3 nucleotides: TGCGCCAGCAGCCAAGCTAGTACAGGGAGCTATGGCTACACCTTC. It specifies CASSQASTGSYGYTF.

V and J are TRBV19 and TRBJ1-2, with D unresolved. Deletions cut 3 bases from V and 7 bases from J, with 27 bases between. Germline V gives CDR1 LNHDA, CDR2 SQIVND (reference sequence). This CDR3 has 18 amino acids. The CDR3 here is CASSIRLKGRLTSRGYTF. The CDR3 coding sequence is TGTGCCAGTAGTATTCGGCTAAAAGGACGCCTAACCTCTCGTGGCTACACCTTC.

J is TRBJ2-3 and V is TRBV24-1; 9 nucleotides match TRBD2. The CDR3 contains 14 residues. Germline V gives CDR1 KGHDR, CDR2 SFDVKD. J gave up 7 bases and V 9 bases, and 10 bases lay outside the gene matches. CDR3 nucleotides: TGTGCCACCGGTAAGACTAGCGGCCCTCATACGCAGTATTTT. Translating it yields CATGKTSGPHTQYF.

The rearrangement uses TRBV9 and TRBJ2-7; TRBD2 matches 10 bases. The CDR3 totals 16 residues. The V segment lost 4 bases and the J segment 6 bases; nucleotides outside the gene matches: 13. CDR1 is SGDLS, CDR2 YYNGEE, per germline. Written as DNA, the CDR3 is TGTGCCAGCAGCCTTAACGCCCTAGCGGGGGCCTCCGAGCAGTACTTC. The encoded protein is CASSLNALAGASEQYF.

This clone was seen just once. This rearrangement joins TRBV5-1 to TRBJ2-2; 7 bases are a match to TRBD1. The ends lost 2 bases at V and 3 bases at J; junction bases unmatched: 16. This CDR3 region has 19 residues. The germline V gene has CDR1 SGHRS and CDR2 YFSETQ. The CDR3 coding sequence is TGCGCCAGCAGCTTAAACCGAAAGGGGGCGCTTTTAGACACCGGGGAGCTGTTTTTT. Its translation: CASSLNRKGALLDTGELFF. Filled out from reference TRBV5-1 and TRBJ2-2, the complete variable domain reads KAGVTQTPRYLIKTRGQQVTLSCSPISGHRSVSWYQQTPGQGLQFLFEYFSETQRNKGNFPGRFSGRQFSNSRSEMNVSTLELGDSALYLCASSLNRKGALLDTGELFFGEGSRLTVL.

The chain joins TRBV21-1 to TRBJ2-5; TRBD1 is the table's D call and was not checked against the DNA. TRBV21-1 is a recognized pseudogene. The CDR3 has 19 residues. The CDR3 sequence: CASSKSNDPDRGDMETQYF. The CDR3 DNA is TGTGCCAGCAGCAAATCGAATGACCCGGACAGGGGGGACATGGAGACCCAGTACTTC.

This clone has a handful of counts. J is TRBJ1-5 and V is TRBV7-2; TRBD1 might be the D (6 bases). This CDR3 has 15 residues. CDR1 SGHTA and CDR2 FQGNSA come from the germline V gene. V lost 4 bases, J lost 4 bases, and 14 bases lay in between. The chain's CDR3 is CASSSGTRENQPQHF. The CDR3 DNA reads TGTGCCAGCAGCTCCGGGACAAGGGAAAATCAGCCCCAGCATTTT.

The V call is TRBV19, the J call TRBJ2-7; 10 nucleotides line up with TRBD1. The CDR3 spans 15 residues. The germline CDR1 and CDR2 sequences are LNHDA and SQIVND (reference sequence). Trimming at V came to 2 bases and at J to 6 bases, leaving 7 bases not matched to a gene. CDR3 sequence (DNA): TGTGCCAGTAGTATAAACCGGGACAGGGGAGGCGAGCAGTACTTC. Protein sequence: CASSINRDRGGEQYF.

This chain links TRBV5-6 with TRBJ1-1; 7 positions match TRBD1. From germline, CDR1 is SGHDT and CDR2 YYEEEE. The CDR3 loop spans 14 amino acids. With V trimmed by 5 bases and J by 1 base, 5 bases remained unmatched. CDR3 DNA sequence: TGTGCCAGCAGTTTACAGGGGAGGAACACTGAAGCTTTCTTT. Protein: CASSLQGRNTEAFF.

In DNA, the CDR3 is TGCGCCAGCAGCTTGGCCTGGGGGGAAAGGGACTACGAGCAGTACTTC. Translated: CASSLAWGERDYEQYF. The rearrangement links TRBV5-1 to TRBJ2-7; D is perhaps TRBD2 (6 bases). Per germline, CDR1 SGHRS and CDR2 YFSETQ. The CDR3 consists of 16 residues. Trimming shortened V by 0 bases and J by 3 bases, and 16 bases separated the two germline ends.

The chain combines TRBV7-3 with TRBJ2-5, with D possibly being TRBD1 (6 bases). Germline loops: CDR1 SGHTA, CDR2 FQGTGA. The V end lost 6 bases, the J end lost 5 bases, and 13 bases lay between the germline ends. This CDR3 contains 13 residues. The CDR3 reads CASRSTGSETQYF. The CDR3, as DNA: TGTGCCAGCAGATCGACAGGATCGGAGACCCAGTACTTC. Combining the CDR3 with reference TRBV7-3 and TRBJ2-5 gives the whole variable domain GAGVSQTPSNKVTEKGKYVELRCDPISGHTALYWYRQSLGQGPEFLIYFQGTGAADDSGLPNDRFFAVRPEGSVSTLKIQRTERGDSAVYLCASRSTGSETQYFGPGTRLLVL.

The chain links TRBV30 to TRBJ2-3; D call uncertain. V shed 1 base and J shed 6 bases, with 14 bases lying between them. Germline V gives CDR1 GTSNPN, CDR2 SVGIG (reference sequence). The CDR3 is made up of 14 amino acids. DNA for the CDR3: TGTGCCTGGAGTGAATGGACCCCCGAGGATACGCAGTATTTT. This codes for CAWSEWTPEDTQYF.

This rearrangement joins TRBV4-2 to TRBJ1-2, with D uncertain. Trimming removed 0 bases at V and 4 bases at J, with 15 bases between. This CDR3 is 16 amino acids long. Germline assignment: CDR1 LGHNA and CDR2 YNFKEQ. The CDR3 DNA is TGTGCCAGCAGCCAAGACCTGTCTCGGCGCGGCTATGGCTACACCTTC. Its translation is CASSQDLSRRGYGYTF.

The chain employs TRBV19 and TRBJ2-2; TRBD1 aligns across 7 bases. CDR3 length: 15 amino acids. V dropped 0 bases and J dropped 7; count of bases not matched to a gene: 5. CDR1 and CDR2 (germline): LNHDA, SQIVND (reference sequence). The chain's CDR3 is CASSIDRGYHGELFF. CDR3 sequence (DNA): TGTGCCAGTAGTATAGACAGGGGGTATCACGGGGAGCTGTTTTTT. Complete variable domain (other parts from reference TRBV19 and TRBJ2-2): DGGITQSPKYLFRKEGQNVTLSCEQNLNHDAMYWYRQDPGQGLRLIYYSQIVNDFQKGDIAEGYSVSREKKESFPLTVTSAQKNPTAFYLCASSIDRGYHGELFFGEGSRLTVL.

The chain employs TRBV6-5 and TRBJ2-3; TRBD2 matches 11 bases. This CDR3 has 13 amino acids. Germline V gene lookup returns CDR1 MNHEY and CDR2 SVGAGI. With V trimmed by 2 bases and J by 11 bases, 3 bases remained unmatched. The chain's CDR3 is CASSYPGLAEQYF. In DNA, the CDR3 is TGTGCCAGCAGTTACCCGGGACTAGCGGAGCAGTATTTT.

This chain joins TRBV19 and TRBJ1-6; D possibly corresponds to TRBD1 (6 bases). V lost 2 bases and J lost 8, with 13 bases in between. The CDR3 sequence is 15 residues long. Germline-derived CDR1 and CDR2 are LNHDA and SQIVND (reference sequence). The CDR3 region is CASSILLTGDSPLHF. In DNA form, the CDR3 reads TGTGCCAGTAGTATACTCCTGACAGGAGATTCACCCCTCCACTTT.

CDR3 DNA: TGTGCCATCAGTGAAAGACTCGCCCAAAACATTCAGTACTTC. Its translation: CAISERLAQNIQYF. The gene calls are TRBV10-3 and TRBJ2-4; no reliable D call. The germline V and J ends were trimmed by 3 bases and 5 bases, with 11 bases remaining between them. Germline loops: CDR1 ENHRY, CDR2 SYGVKD. The CDR3 is 14 amino acids.

This chain connects TRBV25-1 to TRBJ2-1, with a weak D call TRBD1 (6 bases). CDR3 size: 15 residues. The germline CDR1 and CDR2 sequences are MGHDK and SYGVNS. V lost 1 base and J lost 8, with 15 bases in between. CDR3 nucleotides: TGTGCCAGCAGTGAATTGTCAGGGGTGGACCATGAGCAGTTCTTC. This encodes CASSELSGVDHEQFF.

CDR3 region: CASSEVRPGANSPLHF. The CDR3 DNA reads TGTGCCAGCAGTGAAGTCCGACCGGGCGCCAATTCACCCCTCCACTTT. The V call is TRBV6-1, the J call TRBJ1-6, with D uncertain. Germline V lookup: CDR1 MNHNS, CDR2 SASEGT. The ends were cut back, 1 base at V and 7 bases at J, with 14 bases in the middle. The CDR3 extends over 16 amino acids.

The chain combines TRBV7-9 with TRBJ2-5; possibly TRBD1 for D (7 bases). This CDR3 is 16 amino acids long. Germline values: CDR1 SEHNR, CDR2 FQNEAQ (reference sequence). Trimming took off 3 bases at V and 5 bases at J, with 19 bases between the two ends. CDR3 sequence reads: CASSLRGAGGGETQYF. The CDR3 DNA sequence: TGTGCCAGCAGCTTGCGGGGTGCAGGGGGTGGGGAGACCCAGTACTTC.

The chain is built from TRBV11-3 and TRBJ2-5, with D possibly being TRBD1 or TRBD2 (5 bases each). The length of the CDR3 is 14 residues. Trimming left V 5 bases short and J 4 bases short, with 14 bases between. The germline CDR1 and CDR2 sequences are SGHNT and YENEEA. In DNA form, the CDR3 reads TGTGCCAGCAGCCAATCATGGGGGTCAGAGACCCAGTACTTC. The encoded protein is CASSQSWGSETQYF.

The J gene is TRBJ2-5, the V gene TRBV15; 7 bases are shared with TRBD1. Trimming took 0 bases from V and 3 from J; bases not matched to a gene: 7. The CDR3 covers 16 residues. Per germline, CDR1 LNHNV and CDR2 YYDKDF (reference sequence). Here the CDR3 reads CATSRDQRGLEETQYF. The CDR3 DNA reads TGTGCCACCAGCAGAGATCAGAGGGGGCTGGAAGAGACCCAGTACTTC.